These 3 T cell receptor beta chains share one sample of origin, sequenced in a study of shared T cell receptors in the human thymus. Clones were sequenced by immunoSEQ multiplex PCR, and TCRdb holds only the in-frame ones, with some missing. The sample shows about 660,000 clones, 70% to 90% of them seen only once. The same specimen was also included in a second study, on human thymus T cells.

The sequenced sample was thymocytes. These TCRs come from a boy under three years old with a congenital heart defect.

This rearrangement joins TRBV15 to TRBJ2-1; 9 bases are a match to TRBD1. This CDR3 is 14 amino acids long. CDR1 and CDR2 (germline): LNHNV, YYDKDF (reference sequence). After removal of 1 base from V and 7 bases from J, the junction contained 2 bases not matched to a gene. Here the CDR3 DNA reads TGTGCCACCAGCAGAGGGGACAGGGAGAATGAGCAGTTCTTC. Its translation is CATSRGDRENEQFF.

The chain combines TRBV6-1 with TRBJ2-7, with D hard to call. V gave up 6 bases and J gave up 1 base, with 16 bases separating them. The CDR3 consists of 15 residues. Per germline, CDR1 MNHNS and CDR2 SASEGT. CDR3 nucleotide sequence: TGTGCCAGCAGCCCTGAGCGTCCCCCGTCCTACGAGCAGTACTTC. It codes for CASSPERPPSYEQYF.

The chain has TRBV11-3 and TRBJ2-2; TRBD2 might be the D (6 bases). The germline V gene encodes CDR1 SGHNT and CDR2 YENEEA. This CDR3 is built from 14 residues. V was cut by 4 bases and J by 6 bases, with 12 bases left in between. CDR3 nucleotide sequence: TGTGCCAGCAGCTCGGAGGGTGGGGCCGGGGAGCTGTTTTTT. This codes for CASSSEGGAGELFF.